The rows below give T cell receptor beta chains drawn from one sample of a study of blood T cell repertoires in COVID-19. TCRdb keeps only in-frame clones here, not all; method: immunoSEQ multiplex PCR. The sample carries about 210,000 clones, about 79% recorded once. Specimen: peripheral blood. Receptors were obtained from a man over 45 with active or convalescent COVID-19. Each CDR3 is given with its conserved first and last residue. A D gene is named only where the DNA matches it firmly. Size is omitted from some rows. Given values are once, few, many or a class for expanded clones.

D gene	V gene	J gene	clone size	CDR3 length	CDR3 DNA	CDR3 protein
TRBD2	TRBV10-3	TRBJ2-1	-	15	TGTGCCATCCGATCACTAGCGGGAGGGTTCAATGAGCAGTTCTTC	CAIRSLAGGFNEQFF
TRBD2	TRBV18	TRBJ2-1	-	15	TGTGCCAGCTCACCCCCCTTAGCGGGGGTATTTGAGCAGTTCTTC	CASSPPLAGVFEQFF
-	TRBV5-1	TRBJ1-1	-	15	TGCGCCAGCAGCTTCGGAAGGACTAGGAACACTGAAGCTTTCTTT	CASSFGRTRNTEAFF
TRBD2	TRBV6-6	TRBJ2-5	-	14	TGTGCCAGCAGGTCAGCGGGAGTAGTAGGGACCCAGTACTTC	CASRSAGVVGTQYF
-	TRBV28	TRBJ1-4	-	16	TGTGCCAGCAGGACGACAGGTGGTGGGTCGGATGAAAAACTGTTTTTT	CASRTTGGGSDEKLFF
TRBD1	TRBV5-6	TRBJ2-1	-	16	TGTGCCAGCCACAGGGGGGAGATCTTCTCCTACAATGAGCAGTTCTTC	CASHRGEIFSYNEQFF
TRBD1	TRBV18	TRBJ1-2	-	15	TGTGCCAGCTCTCTAAGCTCCGGGACAGGGGACGGCTACACCTTC	CASSLSSGTGDGYTF
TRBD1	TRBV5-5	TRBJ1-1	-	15	TGTGCCAGCAGCTTGGGGGCCAGGGGGCACACTGAAGCTTTCTTT	CASSLGARGHTEAFF
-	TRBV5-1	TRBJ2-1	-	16	TGCGCCAGCAGCTCTATCGACACGAGCTCCTACAATGAGCAGTTCTTC	CASSSIDTSSYNEQFF
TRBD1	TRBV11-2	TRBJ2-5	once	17	TGTGCCAGCAGGACTTTTTCCGGGACAGGGGGAGGGGAGACCCAGTACTTC	CASRTFSGTGGGETQYF
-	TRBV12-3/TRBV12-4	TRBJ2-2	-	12	TGTGCCAGCAGTCCCTTTACCGGGGAGCTGTTTTTT	CASSPFTGELFF
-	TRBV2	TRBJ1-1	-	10	TGTGCCAGCTCCTACACTGAAGCTTTCTTT	CASSYTEAFF
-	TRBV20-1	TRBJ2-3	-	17	TGCAGTGCTAGTAGACCTCAGACGGGAGTTGGCACAGATACGCAGTATTTT	CSASRPQTGVGTDTQYF
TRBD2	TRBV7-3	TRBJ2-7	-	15	TGTGCCAGCAGCTTAGGGCTTGGCGGGGGCTACGAGCAGTACTTC	CASSLGLGGGYEQYF
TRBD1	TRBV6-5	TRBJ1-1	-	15	TGTGCCAGCAGTTACTCCGGGACAGGGGTCACTGAAGCTTTCTTT	CASSYSGTGVTEAFF
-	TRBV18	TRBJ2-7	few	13	TGTGCCAGCTCACAGGGACACCCCTACGAGCAGTACTTC	CASSQGHPYEQYF
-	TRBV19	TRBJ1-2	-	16	TGTGCCAGTAGTATGGGCGGGCCACCCACTATGGGGGGCTACACCTTC	CASSMGGPPTMGGYTF
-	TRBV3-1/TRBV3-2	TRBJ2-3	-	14	TGTGCCAGCAGCTTCCCGGACTCCACAGATACGCAGTATTTT	CASSFPDSTDTQYF
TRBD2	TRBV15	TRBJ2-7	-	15	TGTGCCACCAGCAGGGACCTAGCGGGAGAACGCGAGCAGTACTTC	CATSRDLAGEREQYF
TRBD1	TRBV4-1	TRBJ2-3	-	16	TGCGCCAGCAGCCAAACTCCGGGACAGGGATTGGATACGCAGTATTTT	CASSQTPGQGLDTQYF
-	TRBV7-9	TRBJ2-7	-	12	TGTGCCAGCAGCCCGGTGGCGGGCGAGCAGTACTTC	CASSPVAGEQYF
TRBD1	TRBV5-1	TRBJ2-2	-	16	TGCGCCAGCAGCTTGGTGACAGGGGCCCTTGCCGGGGAGCTGTTTTTT	CASSLVTGALAGELFF
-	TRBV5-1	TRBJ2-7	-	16	TGCGCCAGCAGCTTGGGAGGGGGAAACCCAAACTACGAGCAGTACTTC	CASSLGGGNPNYEQYF
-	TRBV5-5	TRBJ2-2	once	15	TGTGCCAGCAGCCGGATCTCTCAGGCTTTGGGGGAGCTGTTTTTT	CASSRISQALGELFF
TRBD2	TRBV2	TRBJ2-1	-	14	TGTGCCAGCAGTTTTACTAGCGGGGGGTCTGAGCAGTTCTTC	CASSFTSGGSEQFF
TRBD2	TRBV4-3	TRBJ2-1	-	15	TGCGCCAGCAGCCTTCGGGGGGGTCGCTACAATGAGCAGTTCTTC	CASSLRGGRYNEQFF
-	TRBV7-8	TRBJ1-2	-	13	TGTGCCAGCAGCCCCCCAGGGTATTATGGCTACACCTTC	CASSPPGYYGYTF
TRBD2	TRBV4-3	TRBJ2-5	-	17	TGCGCCAGCAGCCTTCCCCGCGGTAGCGGGAACCAAGAGACCCAGTACTTC	CASSLPRGSGNQETQYF
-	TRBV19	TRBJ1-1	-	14	TGTGCCAGTAGTACCCATGGGGGGGGCACTGAAGCTTTCTTT	CASSTHGGGTEAFF
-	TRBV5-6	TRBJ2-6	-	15	TGTGCCAGCAGCCGAGGGAGGTCTGGGGCCAACGTCCTGACTTTC	CASSRGRSGANVLTF
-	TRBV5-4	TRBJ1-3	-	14	TGTGCCAGCAGCGTCGACCAGGCGGGAAACACCATATATTTT	CASSVDQAGNTIYF
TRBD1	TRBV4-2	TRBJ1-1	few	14	TGTGCCAGCAGCCAACAGGGGGCGCACACTGAAGCTTTCTTT	CASSQQGAHTEAFF
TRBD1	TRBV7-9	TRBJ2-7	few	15	TGTGCCAGCAGCTCAAGGGACAGGCCAACCTACGAGCAGTACTTC	CASSSRDRPTYEQYF
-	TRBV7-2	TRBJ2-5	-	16	TGTGCCAGCAGCTTAGAAAGAGCCAGGCACCAAGAGACCCAGTACTTC	CASSLERARHQETQYF
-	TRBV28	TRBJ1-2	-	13	TGTGCCAGCAGGGCGGGCTTTACGAGCGGCTACACCTTC	CASRAGFTSGYTF
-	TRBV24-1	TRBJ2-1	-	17	TGTGCCACCAGTGATGCAGGGGAGGGGAGCTCCTACAATGAGCAGTTCTTC	CATSDAGEGSSYNEQFF
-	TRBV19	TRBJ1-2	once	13	TGTGCCAGTCATCAGGGAGGTGGCTATGGCTACACCTTC	CASHQGGGYGYTF
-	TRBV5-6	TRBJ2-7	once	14	TGTGCCAGCAGCCTAGAAGGGGCACACTACGAGCAGTACTTC	CASSLEGAHYEQYF